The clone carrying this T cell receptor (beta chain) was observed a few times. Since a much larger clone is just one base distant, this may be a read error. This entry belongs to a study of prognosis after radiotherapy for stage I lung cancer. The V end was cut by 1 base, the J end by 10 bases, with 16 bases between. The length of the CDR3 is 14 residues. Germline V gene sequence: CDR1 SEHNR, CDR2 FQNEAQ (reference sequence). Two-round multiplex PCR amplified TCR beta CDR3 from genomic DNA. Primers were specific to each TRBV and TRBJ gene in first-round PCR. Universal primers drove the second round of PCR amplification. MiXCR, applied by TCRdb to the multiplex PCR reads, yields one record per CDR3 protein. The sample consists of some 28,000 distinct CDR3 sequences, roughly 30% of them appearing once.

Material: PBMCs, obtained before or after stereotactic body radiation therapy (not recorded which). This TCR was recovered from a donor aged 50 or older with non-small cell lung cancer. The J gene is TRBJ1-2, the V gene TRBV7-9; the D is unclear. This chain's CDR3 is CASSLGRAEVPYTF. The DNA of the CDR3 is TGTGCCAGCAGCTTAGGTAGGGCCGAAGTGCCCTACACCTTC.